These 24 T cell receptor beta chains share one sample of origin, sequenced in a study of T cells in Graves' hyperthyroidism and ophthalmopathy. The investigators amplified TCR beta CDR3 regions from RNA transcripts. Initially, a first-round RT-PCR of the TCR CDR3 employed the HTBI primer set. TCRdb re-called the multiplex PCR reads through MiXCR, storing one row per CDR3 protein. The sample shows about half a million distinct CDR3 sequences, about 20% of them seen only once. Sequenced sample: blood. The receptors were gathered from a woman in her 70s with Graves' ophthalmopathy.

There are a few counts of this clonotype. The chain couples TRBV7-9 to TRBJ2-3, with 8 bases identical to TRBD2. Germline V gives CDR1 SEHNR, CDR2 FQNEAQ (reference sequence). V was pared by 6 bases and J by 0 bases, with 8 bases of the junction left unmatched. This CDR3 is built from 16 residues. Written as DNA, the CDR3 is TGTGCCAGCAGTAATGGACTAGCTCTGAGCACAGATACGCAGTATTTT. Translated: CASSNGLALSTDTQYF.

The chain recombines TRBV7-2 with TRBJ1-1; TRBD1 matches 8 bases. The trim removed 4 bases at V and 4 bases at J, leaving 8 bases unmatched. This CDR3 has 15 amino acids. CDR1 is SGHTA, CDR2 FQGNSA, per germline. The CDR3 bases are TGTGCCAGCAGCTCGTGGACAGGGCGGGGCACTGAAGCTTTCTTT. Protein: CASSSWTGRGTEAFF.

This chain joins TRBV7-9 and TRBJ1-5; 8 bases fit TRBD1. The CDR3 has 16 residues. The germline V gene has CDR1 SEHNR and CDR2 FQNEAQ (reference sequence). V trimming: 5 bases; J trimming: 1 base; junction bases outside the gene matches: 7. The DNA of the CDR3 is TGTGCCAGCAGCCCCGGGACAGGACTAAGCAATCAGCCCCAGCATTTT. Translation gives CASSPGTGLSNQPQHF.

This clonotype was counted many times. The chain recombines TRBV2 with TRBJ1-4; D is perhaps TRBD1 (5 bases). This CDR3 has 14 residues. Germline assignment: CDR1 SNHLY and CDR2 FYNNEI. Trimming stripped 5 bases from V and 4 bases from J, with 11 bases between. The CDR3 sequence is CASSPGTNNEKLFF. The CDR3 nucleotides read TGTGCCAGCAGTCCCGGGACTAATAATGAAAAACTGTTTTTT.

On this clonotype itself: A much more abundant neighbour one base away suggests this may be a read error. The chain has TRBV11-2 and TRBJ1-1, with 7 nucleotides matching TRBD1. The CDR3 contains 13 residues. Per the germline V gene, CDR1 is SGHAT and CDR2 is FQNNGV. The CDR3 loop reads CARSLGQDTEAFF. Here the CDR3 DNA reads TGTGCCAGGAGCTTAGGACAGGACACTGAAGCTTTCTTT. Using reference TRBV11-2 and TRBJ1-1 for the parts outside the CDR3, the full variable domain is EAGVAQSPRYKIIEKRQSVAFWCNPISGHATLYWYQQILGQGPKLLIQFQNNGVVDDSQLPKDRFSAERLKGVDSTLKIQPAKLEDSAVYLCARSLGQDTEAFFGQGTRLTVV.

The rearrangement uses TRBV6-1 and TRBJ2-3; no clear D. V was trimmed by 7 bases and J by 2 bases, leaving 10 bases between them. Germline V lookup: CDR1 MNHNS, CDR2 SASEGT. The CDR3 extends over 13 amino acids. This chain's CDR3 is CASMIDPTDTQYF. The CDR3 coding sequence is TGTGCCAGCATGATCGATCCCACAGATACGCAGTATTTT.

A few counts support this clonotype. This chain links TRBV7-3 with TRBJ2-2; D gene uncertain. Looked up from germline, CDR1 is SGHTA and CDR2 is FQGTGA. This CDR3 spans 13 amino acids. Between the trimmed V and J ends, which lost 8 bases and 3 bases, there was a span of 10 bases. The CDR3 region is CASRRGDTGELFF. CDR3 coding DNA: TGTGCCAGCCGGCGCGGAGACACCGGGGAGCTGTTTTTT.

To note about this clonotype: A much larger clone differs by one base, so this may be a read error. This chain connects TRBV28 to TRBJ2-3; D is possibly TRBD1 or TRBD2 (6 bases each). V was trimmed by 4 bases and J by 1 base, leaving 12 bases between them. The CDR3 sequence is 15 residues long. Germline V gene lookup returns CDR1 MDHEN and CDR2 SYDVKM. CDR3 sequence (DNA): TGTGCCAGCAGTTCAAACGGGGGCGGCACAGATACGCAGTATTTT. It specifies CASSSNGGGTDTQYF.

This clonotype came up many times. This chain links TRBV7-3 with TRBJ1-1; a possible D gene is TRBD1 (5 bases). Trimming stripped 4 bases from V and 4 bases from J, with 10 bases between. This CDR3 contains 13 residues. Per the germline V gene, CDR1 is SGHTA and CDR2 is FQGTGA. CDR3 sequence: CASSYGTFTEAFF. CDR3 DNA: TGTGCCAGCAGCTACGGGACCTTCACTGAAGCTTTCTTT.

This clonotype was seen repeatedly, ten times or more. This chain joins TRBV7-2 and TRBJ2-1; no reliable D call. The CDR3 is 13 residues long. V was pared by 5 bases and J by 1 base, with 6 bases between. CDR1 and CDR2 (germline): SGHTA, FQGNSA. The CDR3 region is CASSQPSYNEQFF. CDR3 bases: TGTGCCAGCAGCCAGCCTTCCTACAATGAGCAGTTCTTC.

This clonotype was counted at least ten times. The chain employs TRBV12-3 or TRBV12-4 and TRBJ1-1; 10 bases agree with TRBD1. V shed 6 bases, J shed 4 bases, and the junction held 8 bases outside the gene matches. The CDR3 is 15 amino acids. CDR3 coding DNA: TGTGCCAGCAGACCGACAGGGGGCAGGGTCACTGAAGCTTTCTTT. This codes for CASRPTGGRVTEAFF.

On this clonotype itself: Mismatch with germline at one junction end may stem from a read error. The gene calls are TRBV7-2 and TRBJ1-6, with 7 bases lining up with TRBD1. The CDR3 spans 15 residues. Germline V lookup: CDR1 SGHTA, CDR2 FQGNSA. The CDR3 protein is CASSQRQGYNSPLHF. The CDR3 bases are TGCGCCAGCAGCCAGAGACAGGGTTATAATTCACCCCTCCACTTT.

This CDR3 is CASSYYGATYEQYF. The CDR3 region has the DNA TGTGCCAGCAGCTACTATGGTGCGACCTACGAGCAGTACTTC. The V call is TRBV2, the J call TRBJ2-7; D not resolved. CDR3 length: 14 residues. V lost 6 bases and J 2 bases, leaving 14 bases between the germline ends. Germline V gene sequence: CDR1 SNHLY, CDR2 FYNNEI. Full variable domain (outside the CDR3, taken from reference TRBV2 and TRBJ2-7): EPEVTQTPSHQVTQMGQEVILRCVPISNHLYFYWYRQILGQKVEFLVSFYNNEISEKSEIFDDQFSVERPDGSNFTLKIRSTKLEDSAMYFCASSYYGATYEQYFGPGTRLTVT.

The rearrangement joins TRBV4-3 to TRBJ2-3; unclear D gene. Trimming removed 4 bases from V and 6 bases from J, with 11 bases in between. Germline V gene lookup returns CDR1 LGHNA and CDR2 YSLEER. This CDR3 comprises 13 residues. The CDR3 DNA reads TGCGCCAGCAGCCTAGAGTTAGGGGATACGCAGTATTTT. It encodes CASSLELGDTQYF.

The chain has TRBV19 and TRBJ2-1; TRBD2 aligns across 8 bases. Unmatched junction bases numbered 9, after V lost 0 bases and J lost 8 bases. This CDR3 has 16 amino acids. Germline V gene lookup returns CDR1 LNHDA and CDR2 SQIVND (reference sequence). The CDR3 coding sequence is TGTGCCAGTAGTATAGAGAGCGGGAGAATAGTCTATGAGCAGTTCTTC. It codes for CASSIESGRIVYEQFF. The whole variable domain, filled in from reference TRBV19 and TRBJ2-1, reads DGGITQSPKYLFRKEGQNVTLSCEQNLNHDAMYWYRQDPGQGLRLIYYSQIVNDFQKGDIAEGYSVSREKKESFPLTVTSAQKNPTAFYLCASSIESGRIVYEQFFGPGTRLTVL.

The sample holds a few counts of this clonotype. The chain employs TRBV6-2 or TRBV6-3 and TRBJ1-5; D is uncertain. CDR3 length: 14 amino acids. Germline V lookup: CDR1 MNHEY, CDR2 SVGEGT. Trimming removed 2 bases from V and 6 bases from J, with 11 bases in between. The CDR3 spells CASSYGADGQPQHF. The CDR3 coding sequence is TGTGCCAGCAGTTACGGCGCAGATGGTCAGCCCCAGCATTTT.

The table lists this clonotype with a few counts. The rearrangement links TRBV30 to TRBJ2-2; D gene unclear. The germline gives CDR1 GTSNPN, CDR2 SVGIG (reference sequence). Trimming took 0 bases from V and 6 from J, leaving 8 bases between them. The CDR3 loop spans 13 amino acids. The chain's CDR3 is CAWSVLLAGELFF. CDR3 in DNA: TGTGCCTGGAGTGTACTCTTGGCCGGGGAGCTGTTTTTT.

The genes are TRBV11-2 and TRBJ2-7; 12 nucleotides align to TRBD2. This CDR3 has 14 amino acids. V gave up 3 bases and J gave up 7 bases; unmatched junction bases: 4. Germline CDR1 SGHAT, CDR2 FQNNGV. CDR3 residues: CASSFWTSGEEQYF. The CDR3, as DNA: TGTGCCAGCAGCTTTTGGACTAGCGGGGAGGAGCAGTACTTC.

The V gene is TRBV28, the J gene TRBJ2-3; D perhaps matches TRBD1 (5 bases). CDR3 size: 14 residues. Trimming took off 1 base at V and 6 bases at J, with 11 bases between the two ends. Germline V gene data show CDR1 as MDHEN and CDR2 as SYDVKM. The CDR3 spells CASSLSNKGDTQYF. CDR3 coding DNA: TGTGCCAGCAGTTTATCCAACAAGGGGGATACGCAGTATTTT.

The chain joins TRBV6-6 to TRBJ2-1; D is tentatively TRBD1 or TRBD2 (6 bases each). The CDR3 totals 16 residues. Germline loops: CDR1 MNHNY, CDR2 SVGAGI (reference sequence). Trimming took 0 bases from V and 8 from J, leaving 17 bases between them. Here the CDR3 reads CASSYSRGRSWDEQFF. The CDR3, as DNA: TGTGCCAGCAGTTACTCAAGGGGGAGGAGTTGGGATGAGCAGTTCTTC.

As for this clonotype: The germline gene is not matched at one end of the junction; a read error may be the cause. The J gene is TRBJ2-1, the V gene TRBV6-2 or TRBV6-3; TRBD2 aligns across 9 bases. The CDR3 totals 17 residues. The V gene's germline CDR1 is MNHEY and CDR2 SVGEGT. The CDR3 coding sequence is TGTGTCAGCAGTTACTCGGTCATAGCGGGAGTTGGGAATGAGCAGTTCTTC. This encodes CVSSYSVIAGVGNEQFF.

This clonotype was counted only a few times. The chain has TRBV19 and TRBJ1-5; tentatively, D is TRBD1 (6 bases). CDR3 length: 18 residues. V lost 5 bases, J lost 6 bases, and 26 bases lay in between. The V gene's germline CDR1 is LNHDA and CDR2 SQIVND (reference sequence). The CDR3, as DNA: TGTGCCAGTAGTTCACCGGACACGGCAGGGGATTTTCGTCAGCCCCAGCATTTT. This encodes CASSSPDTAGDFRQPQHF.

To note about this clonotype: This may be a read error: a much more frequent sequence differs by one nucleotide. V and J are TRBV28 and TRBJ2-5, with D perhaps TRBD1 (5 bases). The CDR3 spans 14 residues. CDR1 MDHEN and CDR2 SYDVKM come from the germline V gene. Deletions cut 3 bases from V and 4 bases from J, with 12 bases between. For the CDR3, the DNA is TGTGCCAGCAGTTTCTTGGCAGGGATAGAGACCCAGTACTTC. Translation gives CASSFLAGIETQYF.

In this sample, this clonotype turned up a few times. The chain carries TRBV7-8 and TRBJ1-2; TRBD1 is a possible D gene (6 bases). Deletions cut 1 base from V and 7 bases from J, with 13 bases between. The CDR3 has 14 amino acids. Germline V gene data show CDR1 as SGHVS and CDR2 as FQNEAQ. CDR3 loop: CASSLEGQGFGYTF. The CDR3, as DNA: TGTGCCAGCAGCTTAGAAGGCCAGGGGTTTGGCTACACCTTC.